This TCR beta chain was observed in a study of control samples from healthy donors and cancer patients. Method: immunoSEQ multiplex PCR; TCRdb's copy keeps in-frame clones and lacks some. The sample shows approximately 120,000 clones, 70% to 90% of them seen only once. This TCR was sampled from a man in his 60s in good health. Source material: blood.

The CDR3 loop reads CASSLVQGGTGNTIYF. In nucleotides, the CDR3 is TGTGCCAGCAGCTTAGTTCAGGGGGGAACGGGAAACACCATATATTTT. The chain carries TRBV7-2 and TRBJ1-3; 7 positions match TRBD1. CDR3 length: 16 residues. The V gene's germline CDR1 is SGHTA and CDR2 FQGNSA. V shed 1 base, J shed 4 bases, and the junction held 7 bases outside the gene matches.